The next 9 T cell receptor beta chains were all read from a single sample in a study of blood T cell repertoires in COVID-19. The data were produced by immunoSEQ multiplex PCR, yet TCRdb's version contains in-frame clones alone and is incomplete. The sample contains around 420,000 clones, roughly 87% of which appear only once. The sample consisted of PBMCs or T cells enriched from blood (not recorded which). These receptors came from a woman aged 40 to 49 with acute COVID-19.

The CDR3 sequence is CASRRVSTDTQYF. In DNA, the CDR3 is TGTGCCAGTAGGCGGGTGAGCACAGATACGCAGTATTTT. J is TRBJ2-3 and V is TRBV19, with D possibly TRBD2 on 5 matching bases. The V gene lost 6 bases and the J gene lost 0 bases, with 7 bases spanning the gap. CDR3 length equals 13 residues. Germline CDR1 is LNHDA and CDR2 is SQIVND (reference sequence).

The rearrangement joins TRBV19 to TRBJ1-2, with a weak D call TRBD1 (5 bases). The CDR3 is made up of 17 amino acids. Trimming took off 0 bases at V and 2 bases at J, with 16 bases between the two ends. CDR1 and CDR2 (germline): LNHDA, SQIVND (reference sequence). CDR3: CASSIEAKGRGNYGYTF. CDR3 nucleotide sequence: TGTGCCAGTAGTATAGAAGCGAAAGGACGGGGGAACTATGGCTACACCTTC.

DNA of the CDR3: TGTGCCAGCAGCCCCCCGGGACTAACAAAAGAGACCCAGTACTTC. The encoded protein is CASSPPGLTKETQYF. The V gene is TRBV3-1 (or the pseudogene TRBV3-2), the J gene TRBJ2-5; 7 nucleotides match TRBD2. This CDR3 spans 15 amino acids. V was clipped by 4 bases and J by 3 bases; unmatched bases: 8. Germline loops: CDR1 LGHDT, CDR2 YNNKEL (reference sequence).

The genes are TRBV5-4 and TRBJ2-7, with D possibly matching TRBD2 (5 bases). The ends were cut back, 4 bases at V and 0 bases at J, with 17 bases in the middle. There are 16 residues in the CDR3. Germline CDR1 reads SGHNT; CDR2 reads YYREEE (reference sequence). For the CDR3, the DNA is TGTGCCAGCAGCCCATCACTTAGGCGGGCCTCCTACGAGCAGTACTTC. Its translation: CASSPSLRRASYEQYF.

V and J are TRBV30 and TRBJ1-2; D is uncertain. The length of the CDR3 is 12 residues. V was pared by 4 bases and J by 1 base, with 7 bases between. Germline values: CDR1 GTSNPN, CDR2 SVGIG (reference sequence). Here the CDR3 reads CAWTAGNYGYTF. CDR3 nucleotides: TGTGCCTGGACTGCGGGTAACTATGGCTACACCTTC. The whole variable domain, remainder taken from reference TRBV30 and TRBJ1-2, is SQTIHQWPATLVQPVGSPLSLECTVEGTSNPNLYWYRQAAGRGLQLLFYSVGIGQISSEVPQNLSASRPQDRQFILSSKKLLLSDSGFYLCAWTAGNYGYTFGSGTRLTVV.

This clone was seen once. The chain recombines TRBV4-1 with TRBJ1-1; D gene uncertain. The germline V and J ends were trimmed by 0 bases and 6 bases, with 8 bases remaining between them. Germline CDR1 is MGHRA and CDR2 is YSYEKL. The CDR3 runs 13 residues. The CDR3 DNA reads as TGCGCCAGCAGCCAAGATGCGGGCTCTGAAGCTTTCTTT. Residues: CASSQDAGSEAFF.

The V gene is TRBV6-5, the J gene TRBJ2-1; 9 bases are shared with TRBD1. The V gene's germline CDR1 is MNHEY and CDR2 SVGAGI. V was pared by 10 bases and J by 3 bases, with 10 bases of the junction left unmatched. The CDR3 length is 15 residues. CDR3 DNA: TGTGCCACCAAACCGAGGACAGGGGTCTACAATGAGCAGTTCTTC. Protein: CATKPRTGVYNEQFF.

This clone was counted a single time. The chain employs TRBV4-2 and TRBJ1-1; 7 bases are a match to TRBD1. With 0 bases clipped from V and 10 bases from J, the junction kept 11 bases outside the gene matches. Germline V gene sequence: CDR1 LGHNA, CDR2 YNFKEQ. There are 15 residues in the CDR3. The CDR3 coding sequence is TGTGCCAGCAGCCAAGAACTAGAGACAGGGTCCGGAGCTTTCTTT. Amino acids: CASSQELETGSGAFF.

This clone was seen only once. The chain recombines TRBV18 with TRBJ2-7, with 7 bases matching TRBD2. The V and J ends lost 3 bases and 2 bases, in that order; junction bases with no gene match: 4. The CDR3 is 14 amino acids. CDR1 KGHSH and CDR2 LQKENI come from the germline V gene. The CDR3 reads CASSPRGTTYEQYF. The DNA of the CDR3 is TGTGCCAGCTCACCCCGAGGGACTACCTACGAGCAGTACTTC.